This T cell receptor (beta chain) is from a study of blood T cell repertoires in COVID-19. On the study more broadly: In each case, the material was cDNA or gDNA derived from T cells, B-cell-depleted T cells, or PBMCs.

Germline V gene sequence: CDR1 SGHKS, CDR2 YYEKEE (reference sequence). CDR3 size: 14 residues. V was clipped by 0 bases and J by 8 bases, with 14 bases between them. Authors' methods: The assay estimated nucleated cells by amplifying reference gene primers. TCRdb's table, derived via immunoSEQ multiplex PCR, lists solely in-frame clones and lacks some. The DNA gave D and trimming, while V, J and clone size come from that table. The sample lists about 230,000 clones; approximately 82% were seen once. In this sample, this clone turned up once. This TCR was sampled from a woman between 35 and 50 years old who had recovered from COVID-19. The chain links TRBV5-5 to TRBJ1-1; maybe TRBD1 (6 bases). Sequenced input: peripheral blood. Written as DNA, the CDR3 is TGTGCCAGCAGCTTGGTCAGGGGTACGGCAGAAGCTTTCTTT. Amino acids: CASSLVRGTAEAFF. The full variable domain, rest sourced from reference TRBV5-5 and TRBJ1-1, is DAGVTQSPTHLIKTRGQQVTLRCSPISGHKSVSWYQQVLGQGPQFIFQYYEKEERGRGNFPDRFSARQFPNYSSELNVNALLLGDSALYLCASSLVRGTAEAFFGQGTRLTVV.